This T cell receptor (beta chain) stems from a study of blood T cells in healthy people across ages. Whole-study findings and limits: Older individuals had lower TCR beta diversity per million T cells (the decline was roughly linear). The study found more naive CD4+ cells and higher diversity in long-lived than aged donors.

For this clonotype: Its antigen is undetermined.

Through a sample-barcoded 5' primer and a J-beta primer mix, a second PCR was run for 7 to 11 cycles. TCRdb processed the 5' RACE reads anew with MiXCR; each CDR3 protein has one entry. The table records about 290,000 distinct CDR3 sequences, less than 30% of them present only once. The sequence came from a woman aged 65 to 85 in good health. Sequenced material: blood.

The DNA of the CDR3 is TGTGCCAGCAGTGAAGGAGGATATAGCAATCAGCCCCAGCATTTT. This sequence encodes CASSEGGYSNQPQHF. The V call is TRBV2, the J call TRBJ1-5, with D hard to call. The CDR3 length is 15 residues. Looked up from germline, CDR1 is SNHLY and CDR2 is FYNNEI. Trimming pared 1 base from V and 0 bases from J, leaving 7 bases between. The full variable domain, in which reference TRBV2 and TRBJ1-5 provide the parts outside the CDR3, is EPEVTQTPSHQVTQMGQEVILRCVPISNHLYFYWYRQILGQKVEFLVSFYNNEISEKSEIFDDQFSVERPDGSNFTLKIRSTKLEDSAMYFCASSEGGYSNQPQHFGDGTRLSIL.